This T cell receptor beta chain emerged from a study of CD8+ T cells in alopecia areata. In alopecia areata patients, both lesional scalp punch biopsies and peripheral blood were collected. Reverse transcribed after extraction, RNA yielded cDNA as the sequencing template. Profiling relied on immunoSEQ multiplex PCR, and the TCRdb table lists in-frame clones only, not all of them. The sample yields 100,000 to 150,000 clones, around 49% seen once. Trimming pared 6 bases from V and 1 base from J, leaving 13 bases between. CDR1 SGHDT and CDR2 YYEEEE come from the germline V gene. The CDR3 runs 14 residues. A remark on this clone: Antigen unknown.

The study, taken as a whole, reports: Scalp samples also yield sequences from resident alphabeta T cells of normal skin. Lesional scalp exceeded normal scalp in clonality, especially in alopecia totalis/universalis.

This sample comprised CD8+ T cells sorted from blood, obtained at week 0. The origin of this receptor is a human donor with alopecia areata. The rearrangement joins TRBV5-6 to TRBJ1-1; D not resolved. In DNA, the CDR3 is TGTGCCAGCACCCCTCTAGGAGAGAACACTGAAGCTTTCTTT. This encodes CASTPLGENTEAFF.